This T cell receptor beta chain was sequenced in a study of T cells in narcolepsy. The wider study: Donors had narcolepsy type 1 or type 2, or were healthy controls. General study results and limits: Autoreactive HCRT-specific and TRIB2-specific clonotypes were marked in same-patient CSF-versus-blood CD4+ comparisons. In some patient and control memory CD4+ samples, autoreactive clones were absent.

The method was immunoSEQ multiplex PCR; TCRdb's version includes in-frame clones alone and lacks a portion of them. The sample yields roughly 25,000 clones, 65% to 90% seen once. Germline V lookup: CDR1 SGHRS, CDR2 YFSETQ. V lost 0 bases and J lost 7, with 19 bases in between. The CDR3 covers 16 residues. Notes on this clone: Its specificity is unknown.

The TCR was taken from a human donor in good health. This chain joins TRBV5-1 and TRBJ2-5, with D perhaps TRBD1 or TRBD2 (6 bases each). The sample taken for sequencing was memory (CD45RA-) CD4+ T cells from blood. The CDR3 nucleotides read TGCGCCAGCAGCTTGGCGCCTGGGGGGCACTCGGGGACCCAGTACTTC. It yields the protein CASSLAPGGHSGTQYF.